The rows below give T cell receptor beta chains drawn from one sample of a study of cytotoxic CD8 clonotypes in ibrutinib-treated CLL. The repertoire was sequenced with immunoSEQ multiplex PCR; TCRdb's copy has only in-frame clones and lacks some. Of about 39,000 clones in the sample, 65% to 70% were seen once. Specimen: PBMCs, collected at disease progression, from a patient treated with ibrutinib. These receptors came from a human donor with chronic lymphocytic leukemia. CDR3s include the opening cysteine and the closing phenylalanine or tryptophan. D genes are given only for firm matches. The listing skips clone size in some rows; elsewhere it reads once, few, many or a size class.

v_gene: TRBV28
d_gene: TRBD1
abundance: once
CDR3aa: CASSPPRGLTAFF

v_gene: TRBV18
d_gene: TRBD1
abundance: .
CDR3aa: CASSPQTGGNQPQHF

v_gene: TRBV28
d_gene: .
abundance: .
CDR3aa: CASSTRSGANVLTF

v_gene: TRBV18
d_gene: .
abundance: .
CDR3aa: CASSPPITAGELFF

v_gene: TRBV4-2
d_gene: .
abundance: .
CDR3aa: CASSQRGQGGRWGAGELFF

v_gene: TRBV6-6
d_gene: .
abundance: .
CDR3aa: CASRGPSGAEAFF

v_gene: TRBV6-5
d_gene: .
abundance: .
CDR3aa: CASSYGVMNTEAFF

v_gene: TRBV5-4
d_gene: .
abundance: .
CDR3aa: CASSVGTTILHLSGNTIYF

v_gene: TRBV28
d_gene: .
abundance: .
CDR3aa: CASRHSYEQYF

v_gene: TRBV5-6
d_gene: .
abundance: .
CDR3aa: CASSLLQDTQYF

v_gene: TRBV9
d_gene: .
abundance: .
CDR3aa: CASSASDTEAFF